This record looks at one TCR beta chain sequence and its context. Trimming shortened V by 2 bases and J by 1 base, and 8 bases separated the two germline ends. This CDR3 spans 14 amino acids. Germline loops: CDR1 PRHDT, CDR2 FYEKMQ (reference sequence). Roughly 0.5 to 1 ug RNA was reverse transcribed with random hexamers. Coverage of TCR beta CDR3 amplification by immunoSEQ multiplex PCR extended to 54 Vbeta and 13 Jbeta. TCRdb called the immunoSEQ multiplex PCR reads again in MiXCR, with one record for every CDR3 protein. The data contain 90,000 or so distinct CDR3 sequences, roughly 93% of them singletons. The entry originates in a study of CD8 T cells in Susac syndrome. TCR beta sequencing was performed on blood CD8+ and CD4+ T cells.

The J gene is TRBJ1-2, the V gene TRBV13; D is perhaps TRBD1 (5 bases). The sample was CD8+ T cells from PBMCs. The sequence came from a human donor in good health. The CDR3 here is CASSLRGYNYGYTF. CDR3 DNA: TGTGCCAGCAGCTTAAGGGGTTATAACTATGGCTACACCTTC. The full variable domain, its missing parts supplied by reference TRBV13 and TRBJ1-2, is AAGVIQSPRHLIKEKRETATLKCYPIPRHDTVYWYQQGPGQDPQFLISFYEKMQSDKGSIPDRFSAQQFSDYHSELNMSSLELGDSALYFCASSLRGYNYGYTFGSGTRLTVV.